This T cell receptor (beta chain) was observed in a study of blood T cell repertoires in COVID-19. This table comes from immunoSEQ multiplex PCR, and its TCRdb copy is limited to in-frame clones, with some not included. In the table there are over 25,000 clones, 75% to 95% of which are singletons. J gave up 3 bases and V 3 bases, and 2 bases lay outside the gene matches. Looked up from germline, CDR1 is SGHNT and CDR2 is YENEEA. The CDR3 sequence is 14 residues long. The chain joins TRBV11-3 to TRBJ2-3; 8 nucleotides line up with TRBD2. This receptor was obtained from a human donor with active COVID-19. The donor label of this sample is uncertain. The sequencing input was peripheral blood. This CDR3 reads CASSLASGTDTQYF. The CDR3 region has the DNA TGTGCCAGCAGCTTGGCTAGCGGGACAGATACGCAGTATTTT.